The text below deals with one T cell receptor beta chain. What it binds is unknown. The data belong to a study of cytomegalovirus exposure and HLA in healthy donors. The study, taken as a whole, reports: An analysis done earlier found most TCR beta V segments productive about 87% or about 30% of the time.

Primers included in the PCR were 60 Vbeta and 13 Jbeta primers. This table comes from immunoSEQ multiplex PCR, and its TCRdb copy is limited to in-frame clones, with some not included. Of approximately 150,000 clones listed, roughly 80% are singletons. The trim removed 3 bases at V and 3 bases at J, leaving 7 bases unmatched. The CDR3 sequence is 15 residues long. Germline V lookup: CDR1 LNHNV, CDR2 YYDKDF (reference sequence). The sequenced sample was PBMCs. The chain uses TRBV15 and TRBJ2-7; 8 bases map to TRBD1. The TCR comes from a man aged 25-40 years in good health and CMV-seronegative. The CDR3 nucleotides are TGTGCCACCAGCAGGCCTCGGACAGGGAGCTACGAGCAGTACTTC. It specifies CATSRPRTGSYEQYF.